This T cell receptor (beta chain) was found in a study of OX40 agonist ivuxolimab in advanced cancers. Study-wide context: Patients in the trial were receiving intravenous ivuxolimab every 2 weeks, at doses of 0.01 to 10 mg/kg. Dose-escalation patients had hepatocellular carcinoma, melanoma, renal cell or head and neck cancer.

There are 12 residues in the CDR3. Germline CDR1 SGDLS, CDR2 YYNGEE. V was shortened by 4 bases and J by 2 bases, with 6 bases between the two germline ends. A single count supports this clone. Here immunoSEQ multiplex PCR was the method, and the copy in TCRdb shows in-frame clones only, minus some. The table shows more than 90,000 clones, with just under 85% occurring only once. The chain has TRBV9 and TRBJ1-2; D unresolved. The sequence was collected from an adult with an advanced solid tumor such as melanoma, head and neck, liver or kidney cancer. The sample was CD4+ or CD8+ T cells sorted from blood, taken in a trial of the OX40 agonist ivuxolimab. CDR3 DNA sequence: TGTGCCAGCAGCTTACAAAACTATGGCTACACCTTC. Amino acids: CASSLQNYGYTF.